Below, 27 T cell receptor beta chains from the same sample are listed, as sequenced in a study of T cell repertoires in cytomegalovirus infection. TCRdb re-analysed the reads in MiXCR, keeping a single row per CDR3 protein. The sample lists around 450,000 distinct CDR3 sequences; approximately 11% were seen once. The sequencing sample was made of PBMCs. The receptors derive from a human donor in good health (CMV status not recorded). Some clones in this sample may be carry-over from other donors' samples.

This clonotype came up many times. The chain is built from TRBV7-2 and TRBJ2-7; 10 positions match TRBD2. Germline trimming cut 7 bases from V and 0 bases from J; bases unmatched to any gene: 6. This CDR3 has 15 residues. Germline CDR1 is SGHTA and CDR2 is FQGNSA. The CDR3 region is CASTAGTSASYEQYF. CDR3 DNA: TGTGCCAGCACAGCAGGGACTAGCGCCTCCTACGAGCAGTACTTC.

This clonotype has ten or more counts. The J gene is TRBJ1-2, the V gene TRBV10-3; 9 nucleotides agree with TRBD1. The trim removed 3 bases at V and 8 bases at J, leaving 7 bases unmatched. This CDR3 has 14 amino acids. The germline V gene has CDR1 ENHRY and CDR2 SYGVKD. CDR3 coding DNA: TGTGCCATCAGTGACCCAGGGACAGGGAAGGGCTACACCTTC. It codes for CAISDPGTGKGYTF.

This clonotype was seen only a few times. In DNA, the CDR3 is TGTGCCAGCAGCCAAGAGCGGACAGTTATCCAAGAGACCCAGTACTTC. Translated: CASSQERTVIQETQYF. The chain joins TRBV3-1 to TRBJ2-5; a possible D gene is TRBD1 (6 bases). Germline V CDR1 and CDR2: LGHDT, YNNKEL (reference sequence). With 0 bases removed from V and 1 base from J, the gap between germline ends came to 12 bases. The CDR3 loop spans 16 amino acids.

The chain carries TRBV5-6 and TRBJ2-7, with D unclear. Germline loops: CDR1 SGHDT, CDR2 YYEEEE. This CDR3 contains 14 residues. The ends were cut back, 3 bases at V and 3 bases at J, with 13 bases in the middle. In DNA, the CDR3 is TGTGCCAGCAGCTCCCCCGGTAGCATCTACGAGCAGTACTTC. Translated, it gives CASSSPGSIYEQYF.

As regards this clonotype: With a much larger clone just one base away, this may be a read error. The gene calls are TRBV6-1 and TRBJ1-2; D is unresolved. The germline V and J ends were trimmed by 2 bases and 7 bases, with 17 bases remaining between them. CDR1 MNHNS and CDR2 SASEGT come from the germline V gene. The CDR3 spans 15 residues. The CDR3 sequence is CASSERSEGYFGYTF. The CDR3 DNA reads TGTGCCAGCAGTGAACGTTCAGAGGGCTACTTTGGCTACACCTTC.

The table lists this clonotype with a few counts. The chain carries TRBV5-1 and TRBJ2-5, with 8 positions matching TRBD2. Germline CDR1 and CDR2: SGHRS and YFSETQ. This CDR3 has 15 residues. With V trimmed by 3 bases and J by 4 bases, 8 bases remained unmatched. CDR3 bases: TGCGCCAGCAGCTGGGAAGCGGGAGAGGGAGAGACCCAGTACTTC. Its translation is CASSWEAGEGETQYF.

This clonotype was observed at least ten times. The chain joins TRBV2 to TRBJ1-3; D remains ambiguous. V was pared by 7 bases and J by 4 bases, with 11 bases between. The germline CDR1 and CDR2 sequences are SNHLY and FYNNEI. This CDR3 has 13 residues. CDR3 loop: CASNVLLGNTIYF. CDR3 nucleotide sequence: TGTGCCAGCAACGTTTTGTTGGGAAACACCATATATTTT.

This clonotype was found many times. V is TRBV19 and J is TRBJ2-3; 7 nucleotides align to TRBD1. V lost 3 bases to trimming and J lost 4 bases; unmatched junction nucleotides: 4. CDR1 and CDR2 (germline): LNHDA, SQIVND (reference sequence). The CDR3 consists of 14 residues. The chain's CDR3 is CASSMNRGADTQYF. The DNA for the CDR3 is TGTGCCAGTAGTATGAACAGGGGAGCAGATACGCAGTATTTT.

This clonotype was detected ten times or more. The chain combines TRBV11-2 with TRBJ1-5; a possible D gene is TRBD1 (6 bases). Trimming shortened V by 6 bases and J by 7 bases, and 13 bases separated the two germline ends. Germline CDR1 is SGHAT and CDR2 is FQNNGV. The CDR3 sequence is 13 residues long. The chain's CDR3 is CASRSTGLQPQHF. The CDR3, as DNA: TGTGCCAGCAGATCCACAGGGCTCCAGCCCCAGCATTTT.

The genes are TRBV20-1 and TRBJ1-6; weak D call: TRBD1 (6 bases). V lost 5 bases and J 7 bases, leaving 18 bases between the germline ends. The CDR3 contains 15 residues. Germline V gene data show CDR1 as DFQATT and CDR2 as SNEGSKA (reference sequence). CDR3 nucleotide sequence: TGCAGTGCTGACCCGTCAGGGGTCGGGAATTCACCCCTCCACTTT. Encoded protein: CSADPSGVGNSPLHF.

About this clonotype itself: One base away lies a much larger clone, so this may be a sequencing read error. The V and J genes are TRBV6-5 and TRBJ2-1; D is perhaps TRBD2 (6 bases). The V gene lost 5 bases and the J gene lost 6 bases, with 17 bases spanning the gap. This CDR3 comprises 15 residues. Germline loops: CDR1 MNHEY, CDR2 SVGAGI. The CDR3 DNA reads TGTGCCAGCAGTGTGACTATCGGGGGAATCAATGAGCAGTTCTTC. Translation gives CASSVTIGGINEQFF.

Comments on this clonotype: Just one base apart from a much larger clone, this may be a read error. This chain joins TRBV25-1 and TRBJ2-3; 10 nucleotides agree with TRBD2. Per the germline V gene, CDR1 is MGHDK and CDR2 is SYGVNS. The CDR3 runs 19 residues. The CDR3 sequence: CASSESAAASGSDTDTQCF. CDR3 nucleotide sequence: TGTGCCAGCAGTGAATCAGCGGCGGCTAGCGGGAGTGACACAGATACGCAGTGTTTT.

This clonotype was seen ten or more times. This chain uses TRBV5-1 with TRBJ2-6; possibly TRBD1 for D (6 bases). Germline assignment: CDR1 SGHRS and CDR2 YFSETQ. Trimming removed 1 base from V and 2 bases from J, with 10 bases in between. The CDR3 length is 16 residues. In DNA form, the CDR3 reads TGCGCCAGCAGCTTGACCACAGGGACTGGGGCCAACGTCCTGACTTTC. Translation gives CASSLTTGTGANVLTF.

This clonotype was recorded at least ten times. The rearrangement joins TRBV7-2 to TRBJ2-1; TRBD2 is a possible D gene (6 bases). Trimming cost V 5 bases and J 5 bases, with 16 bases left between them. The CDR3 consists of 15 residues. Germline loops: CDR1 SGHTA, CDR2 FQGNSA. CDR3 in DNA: TGTGCCAGCAGCCAGACTAGAAATACGAACAATGAGCAGTTCTTC. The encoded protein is CASSQTRNTNNEQFF. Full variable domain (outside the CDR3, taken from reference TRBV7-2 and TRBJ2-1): GAGVSQSPSNKVTEKGKDVELRCDPISGHTALYWYRQSLGQGLEFLIYFQGNSAPDKSGLPSDRFSAERTGGSVSTLTIQRTQQEDSAVYLCASSQTRNTNNEQFFGPGTRLTVL.

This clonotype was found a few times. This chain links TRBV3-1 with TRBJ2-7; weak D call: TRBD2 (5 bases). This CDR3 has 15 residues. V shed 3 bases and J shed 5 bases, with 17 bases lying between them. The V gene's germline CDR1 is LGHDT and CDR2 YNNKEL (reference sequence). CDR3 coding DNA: TGTGCCAGCAGCCATAACCGGGGATTCGTACACGAGCAGTACTTC. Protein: CASSHNRGFVHEQYF.

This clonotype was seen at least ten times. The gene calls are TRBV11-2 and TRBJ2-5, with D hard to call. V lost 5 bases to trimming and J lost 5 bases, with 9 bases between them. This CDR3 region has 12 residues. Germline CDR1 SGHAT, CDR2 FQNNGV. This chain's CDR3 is CASSGNAETQYF. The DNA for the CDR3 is TGTGCCAGCAGCGGTAACGCGGAGACCCAGTACTTC.

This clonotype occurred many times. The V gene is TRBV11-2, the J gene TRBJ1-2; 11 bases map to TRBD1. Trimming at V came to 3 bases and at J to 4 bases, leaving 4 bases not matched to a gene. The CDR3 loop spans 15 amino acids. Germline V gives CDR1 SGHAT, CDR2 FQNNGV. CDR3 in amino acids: CASSLDRGHTYGYTF. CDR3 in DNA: TGTGCCAGCAGCTTGGACAGGGGGCACACCTATGGCTACACCTTC.

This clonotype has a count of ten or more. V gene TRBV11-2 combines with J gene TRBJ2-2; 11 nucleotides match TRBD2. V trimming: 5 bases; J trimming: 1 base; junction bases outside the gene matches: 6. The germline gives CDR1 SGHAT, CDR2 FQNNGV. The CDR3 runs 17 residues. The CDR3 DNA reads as TGTGCCAGCAGCCTTCGACTAGCGGGAAAGAACACCGGGGAGCTGTTTTTT. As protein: CASSLRLAGKNTGELFF.

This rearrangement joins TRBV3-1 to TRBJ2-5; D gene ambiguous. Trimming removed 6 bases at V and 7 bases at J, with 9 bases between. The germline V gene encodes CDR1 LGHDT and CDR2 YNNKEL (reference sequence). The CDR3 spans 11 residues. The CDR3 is CASRGRLTQYF. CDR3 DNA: TGTGCCAGCAGAGGACGTCTGACCCAGTACTTC.

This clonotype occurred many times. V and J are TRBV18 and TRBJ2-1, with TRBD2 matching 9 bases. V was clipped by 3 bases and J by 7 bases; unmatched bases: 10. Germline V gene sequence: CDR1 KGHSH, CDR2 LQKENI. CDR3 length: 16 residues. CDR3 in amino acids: CASSPPVAGGRNEQFF. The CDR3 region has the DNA TGTGCCAGCTCACCTCCAGTGGCGGGGGGGCGTAATGAGCAGTTCTTC.

CDR3 sequence (DNA): TGCAGTGCTAGAAGTGTGCGATTTTACAATGAGCAGTTCTTC. Protein sequence: CSARSVRFYNEQFF. V and J are TRBV20-1 and TRBJ2-1; D gene uncertain. Deletions cut 2 bases from V and 4 bases from J, with 12 bases between. The germline CDR1 and CDR2 sequences are DFQATT and SNEGSKA (reference sequence). The CDR3 runs 14 residues.

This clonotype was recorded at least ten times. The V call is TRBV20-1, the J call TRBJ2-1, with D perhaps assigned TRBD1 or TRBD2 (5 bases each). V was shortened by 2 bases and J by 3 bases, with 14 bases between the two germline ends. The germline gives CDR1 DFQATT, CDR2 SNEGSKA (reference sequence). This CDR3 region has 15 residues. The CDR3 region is CSARRVGRNYNEQFF. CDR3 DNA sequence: TGCAGTGCTAGAAGGGTGGGACGGAACTACAATGAGCAGTTCTTC.

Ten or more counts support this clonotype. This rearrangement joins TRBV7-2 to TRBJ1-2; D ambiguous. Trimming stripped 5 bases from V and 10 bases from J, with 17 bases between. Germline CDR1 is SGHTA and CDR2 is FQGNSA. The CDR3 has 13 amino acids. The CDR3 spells CASSLRGARDYTF. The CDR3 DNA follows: TGTGCCAGCAGCCTACGGGGAGCCCGTGACTACACCTTC.

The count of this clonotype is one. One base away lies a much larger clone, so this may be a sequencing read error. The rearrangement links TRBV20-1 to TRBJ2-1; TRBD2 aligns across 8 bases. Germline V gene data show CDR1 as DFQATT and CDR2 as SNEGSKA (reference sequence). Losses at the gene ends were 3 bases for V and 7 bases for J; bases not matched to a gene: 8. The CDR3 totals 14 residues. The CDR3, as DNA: TGCAGTGCTAGTGAGGCGGGGGGCCTGAATGAGCAGTTCTTC. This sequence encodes CSASEAGGLNEQFF.

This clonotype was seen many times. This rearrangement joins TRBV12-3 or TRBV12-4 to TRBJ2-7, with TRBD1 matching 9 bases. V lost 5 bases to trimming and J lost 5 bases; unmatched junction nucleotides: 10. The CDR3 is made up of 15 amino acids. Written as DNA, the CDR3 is TGTGCCAGCAGTCCGTCGGGACAGGGTATCCACGAGCAGTACTTC. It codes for CASSPSGQGIHEQYF.

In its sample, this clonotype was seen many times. CDR3 sequence: CASSRRRDRTEAFF. CDR3 sequence (DNA): TGTGCCAGCAGCCGACGTAGGGACCGCACTGAAGCTTTCTTT. This chain connects TRBV6-5 to TRBJ1-1; TRBD1 is a possible D gene (5 bases). CDR3 length: 14 residues. The germline CDR1 and CDR2 sequences are MNHEY and SVGAGI. With 6 bases removed from V and 4 bases from J, the gap between germline ends came to 15 bases.

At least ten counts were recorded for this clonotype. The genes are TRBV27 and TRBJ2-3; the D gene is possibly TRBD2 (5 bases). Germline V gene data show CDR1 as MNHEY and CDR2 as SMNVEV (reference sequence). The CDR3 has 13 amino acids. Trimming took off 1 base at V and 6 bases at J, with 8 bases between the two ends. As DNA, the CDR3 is TGTGCCAGCAGTTTATGGCCGGGGGATACGCAGTATTTT. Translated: CASSLWPGDTQYF.